This is a list of T cell receptor beta chains from one sample in a study of tumor-infiltrating lymphocytes in primary liver carcinoma. TCRdb used MiXCR to reprocess the multiplex PCR reads, holding one entry per CDR3 protein. The table includes tens of thousands of distinct CDR3 sequences, 75% to 80% detected once. Sequences were obtained from liver tumor tissue from sampling region 5. These TCRs come from a woman in her twenties or thirties with primary liver carcinoma and hepatitis B virus infection. Each CDR3 is given with its conserved first and last residue.

v_call: TRBV28; j_call: TRBJ2-3; cdr3_aa: CAGSPETSVRSTDTQYF
v_call: TRBV11-1; j_call: TRBJ2-7; cdr3_aa: CANSFMGYKQYF
v_call: TRBV5-6; j_call: TRBJ2-2; cdr3_aa: CASILAPRVTELFF
v_call: TRBV7-9; j_call: TRBJ2-3; cdr3_aa: CASSLFAGGFTDTQYF
v_call: TRBV10-3; j_call: TRBJ2-1; cdr3_aa: CATSPMATRDEQFF
v_call: TRBV10-2; j_call: TRBJ2-7; cdr3_aa: CARRRTTNSYEQYF
v_call: TRBV11-1; j_call: TRBJ2-7; cdr3_aa: CARSLAEADEQYF
v_call: TRBV5-4; j_call: TRBJ1-4; cdr3_aa: CASSANRGLNEKLFF
v_call: TRBV4-3; j_call: TRBJ2-3; cdr3_aa: CASSQSWAGASADTRYF
v_call: TRBV10-3; j_call: TRBJ2-7; cdr3_aa: CAISGTPGDEQYF
v_call: TRBV4-3; j_call: TRBJ1-2; cdr3_aa: CASSQDEGRGRTATDYGYTF
v_call: TRBV6-5; j_call: TRBJ2-5; cdr3_aa: CANSTDKGLTQYF
v_call: TRBV11-2; j_call: TRBJ1-1; cdr3_aa: CASSARDMGRKRWSNTEAFF
v_call: TRBV12-5; j_call: TRBJ2-1; cdr3_aa: CASSSSLAEANGQFF
v_call: TRBV12-3/TRBV12-4; j_call: TRBJ2-5; cdr3_aa: CASSFRTGGTRETRYF
v_call: TRBV10-3; j_call: TRBJ2-1; cdr3_aa: CAISESQAARGYNEQFF